The 13 T cell receptor beta chains below were found in one sample sequenced in a study of blood T cell repertoires in COVID-19. Sequencing used immunoSEQ multiplex PCR; TCRdb keeps in-frame clones, though not all of them. This sample has approximately 320,000 clones, with roughly 87% found just once. Specimen: PBMCs or T cells enriched from blood (not recorded which). Source of these receptors: a woman under 30 who had recovered from COVID-19.

This clone was detected only a few times. This chain joins TRBV12-5 and TRBJ2-2; TRBD2 aligns across 7 bases. Germline V gene data show CDR1 as LGHNT and CDR2 as FRNRAP. The CDR3 is 15 amino acids. V was clipped by 6 bases and J by 1 base; unmatched bases: 5. The CDR3 region is CASGEGLQNTGELFF. The CDR3 DNA reads as TGTGCTAGTGGCGAGGGACTACAGAACACCGGGGAGCTGTTTTTT.

V is TRBV19 and J is TRBJ2-7; TRBD1 matches at 8 bases. This CDR3 has 14 residues. V was clipped by 5 bases and J by 5 bases; unmatched bases: 8. Germline V CDR1 and CDR2: LNHDA, SQIVND (reference sequence). The chain's CDR3 is CASSATGDVNEQYF. The CDR3 nucleotides are TGTGCCAGTAGTGCGACAGGGGACGTCAACGAGCAGTACTTC.

The rearrangement links TRBV7-9 to TRBJ2-7; 10 bases match TRBD2. In germline, CDR1 is SEHNR, CDR2 FQNEAQ (reference sequence). This CDR3 spans 17 amino acids. V shed 5 bases, J shed 2 bases, and the junction held 12 bases outside the gene matches. DNA of the CDR3: TGTGCCAGCAGCGGGAAGACTTCTAGCGGGGGCACCTACGAGCAGTACTTC. Encoded protein: CASSGKTSSGGTYEQYF.

The rearrangement uses TRBV7-2 and TRBJ2-3; 9 nucleotides line up with TRBD1. The germline V gene encodes CDR1 SGHTA and CDR2 FQGNSA. The CDR3 has 16 amino acids. The trim removed 5 bases at V and 4 bases at J, leaving 10 bases unmatched. The CDR3: CASSPQGTGRSDTQYF. The DNA for the CDR3 is TGTGCCAGCAGCCCTCAAGGGACAGGGCGATCAGATACGCAGTATTTT. The complete variable domain, with remaining parts taken from reference TRBV7-2 and TRBJ2-3, reads GAGVSQSPSNKVTEKGKDVELRCDPISGHTALYWYRQSLGQGLEFLIYFQGNSAPDKSGLPSDRFSAERTGGSVSTLTIQRTQQEDSAVYLCASSPQGTGRSDTQYFGPGTRLTVL.

The rearrangement links TRBV6-1 to TRBJ2-7; D is possibly TRBD2 (5 bases). CDR1 is MNHNS, CDR2 SASEGT, per germline. The CDR3 extends over 14 amino acids. V gave up 3 bases and J gave up 2 bases, with 11 bases separating them. This chain's CDR3 is CASSEGPGTYEQYF. In nucleotides, the CDR3 is TGTGCCAGCAGTGAGGGTCCGGGAACCTACGAGCAGTACTTC.

This clone was seen once. This chain links TRBV25-1 with TRBJ1-6; D not certain. This CDR3 has 14 amino acids. Trimming pared 9 bases from V and 6 bases from J, leaving 15 bases between. Germline V lookup: CDR1 MGHDK, CDR2 SYGVNS. The CDR3: CASSNSLFNSPLHF. The CDR3 nucleotides read TGTGCCAGTTCCAACAGTCTATTTAATTCACCCCTCCACTTT.

V gene TRBV19 combines with J gene TRBJ1-1, with D unclear. V lost 3 bases and J lost 9, with 14 bases in between. The CDR3 consists of 13 residues. The germline gives CDR1 LNHDA, CDR2 SQIVND (reference sequence). The CDR3 loop is CASSMFLASQAFF. The DNA for the CDR3 is TGTGCCAGTAGTATGTTCCTTGCCAGTCAAGCTTTCTTT.

This clone was counted between two and nine times. The chain couples TRBV18 to TRBJ1-1; D is unclear. CDR1 and CDR2 from the germline V gene are KGHSH and LQKENI. Deletions cut 0 bases from V and 4 bases from J, with 12 bases between. The CDR3 totals 15 residues. DNA of the CDR3: TGTGCCAGCTCACCACCGGCCGGGGTCATCACTGAAGCTTTCTTT. Encoded protein: CASSPPAGVITEAFF.

The CDR3 loop reads CASSPTRDSTQGYTF. CDR3 DNA sequence: TGTGCCAGCTCACCGACGAGGGACAGTACGCAAGGCTACACCTTC. V and J are TRBV18 and TRBJ1-2; 7 bases agree with TRBD1. The trim removed 3 bases at V and 8 bases at J, leaving 12 bases unmatched. This CDR3 is built from 15 residues. Germline V gene lookup returns CDR1 KGHSH and CDR2 LQKENI. Complete variable domain (other parts from reference TRBV18 and TRBJ1-2): NAGVMQNPRHLVRRRGQEARLRCSPMKGHSHVYWYRQLPEEGLKFMVYLQKENIIDESGMPKERFSAEFPKEGPSILRIQQVVRGDSAAYFCASSPTRDSTQGYTFGSGTRLTVV.

The chain carries TRBV28 and TRBJ1-2, with D possibly matching TRBD1 (5 bases). The germline V gene encodes CDR1 MDHEN and CDR2 SYDVKM. Between the trimmed V and J ends, which lost 6 bases and 7 bases, there was a span of 9 bases. The CDR3 spans 11 residues. The CDR3 DNA reads as TGTGCCAGCAGCTGGGGGGGTGGCTACACCTTC. It specifies CASSWGGGYTF.

The chain joins TRBV5-4 to TRBJ2-7; D is unclear. V was cut by 1 base and J by 2 bases, with 10 bases left in between. Germline values: CDR1 SGHNT, CDR2 YYREEE (reference sequence). The CDR3 has 14 residues. In DNA, the CDR3 is TGTGCCAGCAGCTTGACGCACAGACCCTACGAGCAGTACTTC. It is translated as CASSLTHRPYEQYF. Full variable domain (outside the CDR3, taken from reference TRBV5-4 and TRBJ2-7): ETGVTQSPTHLIKTRGQQVTLRCSSQSGHNTVSWYQQALGQGPQFIFQYYREEENGRGNFPPRFSGLQFPNYSSELNVNALELDDSALYLCASSLTHRPYEQYFGPGTRLTVT.

The sample holds a few counts of this clone. V usage is TRBV19 and J usage is TRBJ1-2; 7 bases agree with TRBD1. The CDR3 length is 16 residues. V lost 7 bases to trimming and J lost 6 bases; unmatched junction nucleotides: 17. Germline V CDR1 and CDR2: LNHDA, SQIVND (reference sequence). CDR3 DNA sequence: TGTGCCAGTATACGAGGACAAGGCCTTCAGGGGGATGGCTACACCTTC. Encoded protein: CASIRGQGLQGDGYTF. Filled out from reference TRBV19 and TRBJ1-2, the complete variable domain reads DGGITQSPKYLFRKEGQNVTLSCEQNLNHDAMYWYRQDPGQGLRLIYYSQIVNDFQKGDIAEGYSVSREKKESFPLTVTSAQKNPTAFYLCASIRGQGLQGDGYTFGSGTRLTVV.

This chain joins TRBV6-5 and TRBJ1-1, with D possibly TRBD1 on 5 matching bases. V lost 0 bases and J 1 base, leaving 12 bases between the germline ends. Germline V gives CDR1 MNHEY, CDR2 SVGAGI. This CDR3 spans 16 amino acids. In DNA, the CDR3 is TGTGCCAGCAGTTACTCGGGGAGGGGTCCGAACACTGAAGCTTTCTTT. Translated: CASSYSGRGPNTEAFF.